Below, 9 T cell receptor beta chains from the same sample are listed, as sequenced in a study of T-cell reconstitution after alpha-beta-depleted transplantation in children. The library targeted TCRbeta and was prepared with unique molecular identifiers. TCRdb called the PCR reads again in MiXCR, with one record for every CDR3 protein. There are roughly 500,000 distinct CDR3 sequences in the sample; approximately 29% occur only once, and around 2.4% lies in the top ten. The sequencing here drew on PBMCs from the stem cell graft donor, taken from the stem cell graft. The receptors derive from a human donor who donated a stem cell graft to a child with aplastic anemia.

CDR3 loop: CASSPGLAGSLAKNIQYF. The CDR3 coding sequence is TGTGCCAGCAGCCCTGGACTAGCGGGCAGCTTAGCCAAAAACATTCAGTACTTC. The rearrangement uses TRBV11-2 and TRBJ2-4; TRBD2 agrees at 11 bases. Losses at the gene ends were 5 bases for V and 0 bases for J; bases not matched to a gene: 9. CDR1 is SGHAT, CDR2 FQNNGV, per germline. The CDR3 is 18 residues long.

The CDR3 bases are TGTGCCACCAGCCCGGACAGGGGGGTTAGCGAGCCCCAGCATTTT. Translating it yields CATSPDRGVSEPQHF. The V call is TRBV15, the J call TRBJ1-5, with 10 bases lining up with TRBD1. In germline, CDR1 is LNHNV, CDR2 YYDKDF (reference sequence). The junction had 9 bases not matched to a gene; V was cut back by 5 bases and J by 8 bases. This CDR3 is 15 amino acids long.

The chain links TRBV6-5 to TRBJ1-3; D is undetermined. V gave up 4 bases and J gave up 0 bases, with 10 bases separating them. CDR1 MNHEY and CDR2 SVGAGI come from the germline V gene. The CDR3 runs to 15 residues. The CDR3 is CASSFRGSSGNTIYF. The DNA of the CDR3 is TGTGCCAGCAGTTTCCGGGGAAGCTCTGGAAACACCATATATTTT.

The chain is built from TRBV18 and TRBJ1-6; D gene ambiguous. V dropped 2 bases and J dropped 9 bases, with 11 bases sitting between them. The germline CDR1 and CDR2 sequences are KGHSH and LQKENI. This CDR3 is 14 amino acids long. The CDR3 DNA is TGTGCCAGCTCACCAGAGGTTCAGTCTTCACCCCTCCACTTT. This encodes CASSPEVQSSPLHF. Full variable domain (missing parts from reference TRBV18 and TRBJ1-6): NAGVMQNPRHLVRRRGQEARLRCSPMKGHSHVYWYRQLPEEGLKFMVYLQKENIIDESGMPKERFSAEFPKEGPSILRIQQVVRGDSAAYFCASSPEVQSSPLHFGNGTRLTVT.

This clonotype has only a few counts. The V and J genes are TRBV20-1 and TRBJ1-2; D is perhaps TRBD1 (5 bases). Trimming removed 1 base from V and 8 bases from J, with 20 bases in between. CDR1 DFQATT and CDR2 SNEGSKA come from the germline V gene (reference sequence). This CDR3 is 15 amino acids long. CDR3 protein: CSARGIQRRQGGYTF. The CDR3 bases are TGCAGTGCTAGAGGCATCCAGCGAAGGCAGGGAGGCTACACCTTC.

The chain combines TRBV12-5 with TRBJ2-6, with a tentative D call TRBD1 (6 bases). The V end was cut by 1 base, the J end by 0 bases, with 10 bases between. Germline assignment: CDR1 LGHNT and CDR2 FRNRAP. The CDR3 has 17 residues. This CDR3 reads CASGLDDRFSGANVLTF. The CDR3, as DNA: TGTGCTAGTGGTTTGGATGACAGGTTCTCTGGGGCCAACGTCCTGACTTTC.

The chain joins TRBV27 to TRBJ1-6; tentative D call: TRBD1 (6 bases). V lost 4 bases, J lost 2 bases, and 9 bases lay in between. The germline CDR1 and CDR2 sequences are MNHEY and SMNVEV (reference sequence). CDR3 length: 15 amino acids. The CDR3, as DNA: TGTGCCAGCAGTTCAGGGGCCACCTATAATTCACCCCTCCACTTT. Translating gives CASSSGATYNSPLHF.

This clonotype was seen only a few times. The genes are TRBV20-1 and TRBJ2-5; D possibly uses TRBD1 or TRBD2 (6 bases each). From germline, CDR1 is DFQATT and CDR2 SNEGSKA (reference sequence). Trimming pared 6 bases from V and 2 bases from J, leaving 19 bases between. This CDR3 region has 15 residues. The CDR3 nucleotides read TGCAGTGCCAGCGTTGGGGGCGCGGGACAAGAGACCCAGTACTTC. The encoded protein is CSASVGGAGQETQYF.

The chain is built from TRBV27 and TRBJ1-5, with 9 bases that match TRBD1. J gave up 6 bases and V 4 bases, and 4 bases lay outside the gene matches. Germline values: CDR1 MNHEY, CDR2 SMNVEV (reference sequence). The CDR3 is 14 amino acids. CDR3 sequence reads: CASSWDRAGQPQHF. DNA of the CDR3: TGTGCCAGCAGTTGGGACAGGGCAGGTCAGCCCCAGCATTTT.